The rows below give T cell receptor beta chains drawn from one sample of a study of tumor and adjacent non-tumor tissue in lung cancer. A single record per CDR3 protein comes from TCRdb applying MiXCR to the multiplex PCR reads. The sample records 50,000 or so distinct CDR3 sequences, just under 75% being singletons. The sequenced sample consisted of distant non-tumor lung tissue. The receptors were gathered from a woman in her fifties or sixties with non-small cell lung cancer. The CDR3 runs from the conserved cysteine through the conserved F or W. Each record gives: J gene, V gene, clone size, CDR3 length, D gene, CDR3 DNA, CDR3 protein. The D gene is left open where the match is weak. Some rows have no size entry. The others give once, few or many, or a class for an expanded clone.

>TRBJ1-1|TRBV29-1|.|14|.
TGCAGCGTTAAAGGGAAAGTAGGGAACACTGAAGCTTTCTTT
CSVKGKVGNTEAFF
>TRBJ2-1|TRBV11-1|.|13|.
TGTACCAGCAGTTACCTTTCCCGGGGTGAGCAGTTCTTC
CTSSYLSRGEQFF
>TRBJ1-2|TRBV11-3|.|14|TRBD1
TGTACCAGCAGTCACGGACAGGGGGGGTTCGGCCACACCTTC
CTSSHGQGGFGHTF
>TRBJ1-4|TRBV11-2|.|17|.
.
CASSLVGQGARVEKPFF
>TRBJ2-2|TRBV4-3|.|16|TRBD1
TGCGCCAGCAGTCAAGATAGGGGGCGAACAGTCGGGGAGCCGTTTTTT
CASSQDRGRTVGEPFF
>TRBJ1-2|TRBV12-3/TRBV12-4|.|14|TRBD1
TGTGCCAGCAGTCCCAGGGACAGGGGTCATGGCTACACCTTC
CASSPRDRGHGYTF
>TRBJ2-7|TRBV4-3|.|17|.
TGCGCCAGCAGCCAAGGGAGCCGGGTGGGGCTTACCTACGAGCAATACTTC
CASSQGSRVGLTYEQYF
>TRBJ1-6|TRBV13|.|14|.
TGTGTCAGCAATGGACAGAGGAGGAATTCACCCCTCCACTTT
CVSNGQRRNSPLHF
>TRBJ2-7|TRBV4-3|.|15|.
TGCGCCAGCAGCTTTGCTGGGAAATTCCCCTACGAGCAGTACTTC
CASSFAGKFPYEQYF
>TRBJ1-1|TRBV6-5|many|15|TRBD1
TGTGCCAGCAGGGACGACAGGGTACGGAACACTGAAGCTTTCTTT
CASRDDRVRNTEAFF
>TRBJ1-6|TRBV4-1|.|16|.
TGCGCCAGCAGTCAAGAGGTTCGTAGCTATAATTCATCCCTCCACTTT
CASSQEVRSYNSSLHF
>TRBJ2-3|TRBV6-5|few|15|TRBD1
TGTGGCAGCAGTTATGACAGGGAGAGCAGAGATACGCAGTATTTT
CGSSYDRESRDTQYF
>TRBJ2-5|TRBV6-1|.|14|.
TGTGCCAGCGGTATGGGACAGTGGGGAGGGACCCAGTACTTC
CASGMGQWGGTQYF
>TRBJ2-3|TRBV6-2/TRBV6-3|.|15|.
TGTGCCAGCAGTTGTCTAGCGCTAAGGACAGATATGCAGTATTTT
CASSCLALRTDMQYF
>TRBJ2-5|TRBV5-6|.|14|.
TGTGCCAGCAGCTTGATAGGTCAGAAAGAGACCCAGTACTTC
CASSLIGQKETQYF
>TRBJ2-7|TRBV11-2|.|14|TRBD1
TGTGCCGGCGGTGTACAGGGGCTACGGTACGAGCAGTACTTC
CAGGVQGLRYEQYF
>TRBJ2-3|TRBV12-3/TRBV12-4|many|15|TRBD2
TGTGCCAGCAGTTTAGAGGCTAGCGGGTCAGATACGCAGTATTTT
CASSLEASGSDTQYF
>TRBJ2-1|TRBV4-3|.|17|TRBD2
TGCGCCAGCAGCCAAGGGAGCCGGGGGGGACTTACCTACGAGCAGTTCTTC
CASSQGSRGGLTYEQFF
>TRBJ2-7|TRBV10-3|.|17|.
TGTGCCATCAGTGAGTCCAAGGGAAGTGGGAGCTACTACGAGCAGTACTTC
CAISESKGSGSYYEQYF
>TRBJ2-7|TRBV11-3|.|12|.
TGTGTCAGCAGTGTCGAGGGATATGAGCAGTACTTC
CVSSVEGYEQYF
>TRBJ2-1|TRBV28|few|15|.
TGTGCCAGCAGTTCGGCGGTGGGCTCCCACAATGGGCAGTTCTTC
CASSSAVGSHNGQFF
>TRBJ1-1|TRBV11-2|.|16|TRBD1
TGTGCCAGCAGACCCGGCGACAGGGGCACGAACACTGGAGCTTTCTTT
CASRPGDRGTNTGAFF
>TRBJ2-7|TRBV4-3|.|16|TRBD1
TGCGCCAGCAGCTTTCTTCCCAGGACAGGGAAAAGCGAGCAGTACTTC
CASSFLPRTGKSEQYF
>TRBJ1-2|TRBV24-1|many|14|TRBD1
TGTGCCACCAGTGAGGGACAGGGGTCAGTTGGCTACACCTTC
CATSEGQGSVGYTF
>TRBJ2-2|TRBV5-6|many|16|.
TGTGCCAGCAGGGACCTTCGGGGCATAAGCACCGGGGAGCTGTTTTTT
CASRDLRGISTGELFF
>TRBJ2-7|TRBV6-2/TRBV6-3|.|15|.
TGTGCCAGCAACCGTGAGCCCTCAAGCTCCTACGAGGAGTACTTC
CASNREPSSSYEEYF
>TRBJ2-3|TRBV11-2|.|15|.
TGTGCTAGCAGAGCCACCGGGACGGCCATAGATACGCAGTATTTT
CASRATGTAIDTQYF
>TRBJ2-2|TRBV11-2|few|15|TRBD1
TGTGCCAGCAGCTTACGGCAGGGGGTGAGCGGTGAGCTGTTTTTT
CASSLRQGVSGELFF
>TRBJ1-3|TRBV28|few|17|TRBD1
TGTGCCAGCAGGCCTTTCCAGGGGGCTAAAGCTGGAAACACCATATATTTT
CASRPFQGAKAGNTIYF
>TRBJ1-1|TRBV28|many|12|.
TGTGCCAGCAGCACAAACAGGTATGAAGCTTTCTTT
CASSTNRYEAFF
>TRBJ2-1|TRBV20-1|.|11|.
TGCAGTGGTCCGGGGCCCAATGAGCAGTTCTTC
CSGPGPNEQFF
>TRBJ1-5|TRBV12-3/TRBV12-4|.|15|.
TGTGCCAGCAGTTTTCAGGTTTCCAGCAGTCAGCCCCAACATTTT
CASSFQVSSSQPQHF
>TRBJ2-1|TRBV12-3/TRBV12-4|.|14|.
TGTGCCGGCAGTTCGCGGCACAGAGGCAATGAGCAGTTCTTC
CAGSSRHRGNEQFF
>TRBJ2-3|TRBV6-1|.|17|.
TGTGTCAGCAGACCCCAAGGGGGAGGATTGGGTAATCAGCCCCAGTATTTT
CVSRPQGGGLGNQPQYF
>TRBJ2-5|TRBV4-1|.|14|.
TGCACCAGCAGCCAGGGGGGGCAGGTAGAGGCCCAGTACTTC
CTSSQGGQVEAQYF
>TRBJ1-2|TRBV28|.|14|.
TGTGATAGCAGTTTAAGGCTGGATCGCTATGGCTACACCTTC
CDSSLRLDRYGYTF
>TRBJ2-7|TRBV6-6|.|15|TRBD1
TGTGCCAGCAGTCGCCAGACAGGGGGGGACTACAAGCAATACTTC
CASSRQTGGDYKQYF
>TRBJ2-1|TRBV10-2|.|12|.
TGCGCCAGCAGTGAAATCTTCGCGGGGTGGTCCTTC
CASSEIFAGWSF
>TRBJ2-3|TRBV4-1|.|14|TRBD2
TGCGCCAGCAGCCGTTTGGGAGGGAATCAGCCCCAGTATTTT
CASSRLGGNQPQYF
>TRBJ2-5|TRBV5-1|few|16|.
TGCGCCAGCAGCTTTTTCGTGACCGGCCTACAAGAGAGCCAGTACTTC
CASSFFVTGLQESQYF
>TRBJ1-1|TRBV12-3/TRBV12-4|medium-sized|15|.
TGTGCCAGCAGGTACGACAGTTCGGGCGGCACTGAAGCTTTCTTT
CASRYDSSGGTEAFF
>TRBJ2-3|TRBV5-6|many|16|TRBD1
TGTGCCAGCAGCCGCTTTCCAGGGGGCGAGACAGATACGCAGTATTTT
CASSRFPGGETDTQYF
>TRBJ1-6|TRBV28|.|16|TRBD1
TGTGCCAGCAGTACCCAGACAGGGGCAAAAAATTCACCCCTCCACTTT
CASSTQTGAKNSPLHF
>TRBJ1-2|TRBV6-5|medium-sized|14|.
TGTGCCAGCAGCCGAACAACCCAGGGAGATGGCTACACCTTC
CASSRTTQGDGYTF
>TRBJ1-1|TRBV29-1|.|13|.
TGCAGCACCGAACAGAATATGAACACTAAAGCTTTCTTT
CSTEQNMNTKAFF
>TRBJ1-5|TRBV20-1|.|13|.
TGCAGTGCCACACAGGGAACTAATCAGTACCAGCATTTT
CSATQGTNQYQHF
>TRBJ1-1|TRBV4-1|.|16|.
TGCGCTAGCAGCCACCCGTTGGAAAGGGCCGTAACTGAAACTTTCTTT
CASSHPLERAVTETFF